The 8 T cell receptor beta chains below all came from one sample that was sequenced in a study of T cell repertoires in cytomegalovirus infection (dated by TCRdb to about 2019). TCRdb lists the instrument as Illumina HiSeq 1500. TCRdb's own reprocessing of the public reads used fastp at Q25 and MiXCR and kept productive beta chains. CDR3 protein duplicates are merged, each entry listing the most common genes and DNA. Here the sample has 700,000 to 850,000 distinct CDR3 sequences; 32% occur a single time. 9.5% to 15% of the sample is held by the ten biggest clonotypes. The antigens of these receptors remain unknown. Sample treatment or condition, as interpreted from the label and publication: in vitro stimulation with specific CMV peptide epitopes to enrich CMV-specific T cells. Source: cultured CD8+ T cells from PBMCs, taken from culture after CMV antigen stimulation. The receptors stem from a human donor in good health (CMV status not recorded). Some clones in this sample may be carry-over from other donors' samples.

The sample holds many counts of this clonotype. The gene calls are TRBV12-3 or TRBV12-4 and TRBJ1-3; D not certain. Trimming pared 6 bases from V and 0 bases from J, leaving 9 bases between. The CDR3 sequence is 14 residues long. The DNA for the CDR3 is TGTGCCAGCAGCTTAAGAGGCTCTGGAAACACCATATATTTT. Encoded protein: CASSLRGSGNTIYF.

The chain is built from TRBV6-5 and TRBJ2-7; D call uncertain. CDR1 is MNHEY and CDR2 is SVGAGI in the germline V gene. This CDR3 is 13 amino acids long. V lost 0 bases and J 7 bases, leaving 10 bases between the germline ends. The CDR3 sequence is CASSYSPKGEQYF. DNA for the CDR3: TGTGCCAGCAGTTACTCCCCGAAGGGTGAGCAGTACTTC.

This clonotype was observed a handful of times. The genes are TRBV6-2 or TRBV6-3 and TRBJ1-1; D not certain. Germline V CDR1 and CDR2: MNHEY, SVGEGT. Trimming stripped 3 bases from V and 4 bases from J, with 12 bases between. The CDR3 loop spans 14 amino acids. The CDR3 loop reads CASSYDGGSTEAFF. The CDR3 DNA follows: TGTGCCAGCAGTTATGACGGTGGGAGCACTGAAGCTTTCTTT.

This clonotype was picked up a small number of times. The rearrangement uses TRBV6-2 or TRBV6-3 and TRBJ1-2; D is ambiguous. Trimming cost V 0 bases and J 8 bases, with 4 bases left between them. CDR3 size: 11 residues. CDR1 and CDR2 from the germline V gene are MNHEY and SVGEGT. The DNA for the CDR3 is TGTGCCAGCAGTTACTCGAGCGGCTACACCTTC. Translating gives CASSYSSGYTF.

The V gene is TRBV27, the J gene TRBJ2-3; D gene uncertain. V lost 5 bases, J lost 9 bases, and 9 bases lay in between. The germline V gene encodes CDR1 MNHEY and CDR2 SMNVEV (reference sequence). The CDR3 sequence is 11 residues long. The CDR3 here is CASSHIGTQYF. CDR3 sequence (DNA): TGTGCCAGCAGTCACATCGGCACGCAGTATTTT.

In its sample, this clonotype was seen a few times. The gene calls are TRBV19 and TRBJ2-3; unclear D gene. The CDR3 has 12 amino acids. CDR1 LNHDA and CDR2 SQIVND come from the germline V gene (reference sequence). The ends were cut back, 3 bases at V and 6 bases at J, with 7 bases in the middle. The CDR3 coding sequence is TGTGCCAGTAGTATCGACCGGGATACGCAGTATTTT. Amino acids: CASSIDRDTQYF. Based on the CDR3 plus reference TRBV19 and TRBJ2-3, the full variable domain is DGGITQSPKYLFRKEGQNVTLSCEQNLNHDAMYWYRQDPGQGLRLIYYSQIVNDFQKGDIAEGYSVSREKKESFPLTVTSAQKNPTAFYLCASSIDRDTQYFGPGTRLTVL.

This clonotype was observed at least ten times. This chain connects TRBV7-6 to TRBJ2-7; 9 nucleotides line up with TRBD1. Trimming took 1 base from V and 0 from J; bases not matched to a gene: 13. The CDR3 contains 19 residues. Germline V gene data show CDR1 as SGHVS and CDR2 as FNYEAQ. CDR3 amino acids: CASSLVGTGNAPYSYEQYF. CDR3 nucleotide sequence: TGTGCCAGCAGCTTAGTGGGGACAGGGAATGCCCCCTACTCCTACGAGCAGTACTTC.

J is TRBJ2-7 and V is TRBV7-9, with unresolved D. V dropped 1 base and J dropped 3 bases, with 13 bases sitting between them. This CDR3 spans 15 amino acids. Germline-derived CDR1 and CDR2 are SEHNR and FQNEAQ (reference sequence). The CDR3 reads CASSLVINIIYEQYV. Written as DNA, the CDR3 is TGTGCCAGCAGCTTAGTTATTAACATAATCTACGAGCAGTACGTC.